This T cell receptor beta chain was identified in a study of blood T cell repertoires in COVID-19 (dated by TCRdb to 2019 to 2021). Broadly, across the study: Samples covering the acute and convalescent phases of COVID-19 were provided by collaborators in the United States, Italy and Spain. The prospective study material was composed of cDNA or gDNA derived from T cells, B-cell-depleted T cells, or PBMCs. The repertoires were made available in a free public database intended to serve as a resource for research on the immune response to SARS-CoV-2. Samples came from the ongoing ImmuneRACE study (first 160 participants) plus 1,254 subjects from 6 global collaborators. Subjects who had been exposed to COVID-19, were actively infected with it, or had recovered from it provided the deeply sampled blood TCRbeta repertoires that made up the dataset. Sample metadata almost always included a de-identified subject ID, COVID-19 status, age in years and sex. Where available, HLA class I and class II types were taken from metadata supplied by the sample provider and were not determined by assay-based typing.

Collaborating institutions collected whole blood in K2EDTA tubes following their own protocols. Collaborator samples were shipped for TCRbeta analysis as frozen whole blood, isolated PBMCs, or DNA extracted from either sample type. Beyond this particular receptor, the publication reports: The quantity of clinical and demographic metadata differed by source and by participant and was supplied without curation.

TCRbeta CDR3 regions were amplified from genomic DNA using the immunoSEQ Assay, a bias-controlled multiplex PCR. For the original study's pipeline: Nucleated cell counts per sample were estimated from amplification of reference gene primers within the assay. To quantify the absolute abundance of each unique TCRbeta CDR3 rearrangement, sequence reads were collapsed and filtered. Productive Simpson clonality was computed per sample as the square root of Simpson's diversity index over productive rearrangements. TCRdb carries this immuneACCESS record with in-frame sequences only. Its versions omit some clonotypes, under half of them owing to an unresolved V gene in the studies checked, with the rest unexplained. That table supplies the V and J calls and clone size; D and trimming were determined from the DNA. Across this sample there are approximately 300,000 clones, with about 82% seen only once. The top ten hold around 1.6% of the sample.

This clone is a singleton in its sample. The target of this receptor is not known. No clone much larger than this one lies a single base away; base qualities are absent. Source material: peripheral blood. The receptor's source is a woman aged 50 to 60 with acute or convalescent COVID-19.

The CDR3 protein is CASTTLNSPLHF. The nucleotide sequence is TGTGCCAGCACTACACTAAATTCACCCCTCCACTTT. This chain joins TRBV3-1 (or the pseudogene TRBV3-2) to TRBJ1-6; the D gene is not confidently resolved. The junction carries 8 bases between V and J, which are trimmed by 7 bases and 7 bases respectively. The CDR3, from cysteine to phenylalanine, totals 12 residues. Only the CDR3 DNA stays, 36 bases, in frame from base 1. For CDR1 and CDR2, the germline V gene (reference sequence) lists LGHDT and YNNKEL.